This is a list of T cell receptor beta chains from one sample in a study of T cell responses to AZD1222 COVID-19 vaccine. Using immunoSEQ multiplex PCR, the repertoire was profiled, and TCRdb retains in-frame clones only, with some absent. This sample has around 130,000 clones; more than 90% occur once, and the top ten carry approximately 2.1%. This sample comprised peripheral blood, obtained 28 days after the second AZD1222 dose. These receptors were obtained from an adult who received the AZD1222 COVID-19 vaccine. The CDR3 runs from the conserved cysteine through the conserved F or W. The D gene is left open where the match is weak. Clone size appears in some rows only: once, few, many, or a class for an expanded clone.

J gene,clone size,D gene,V gene,CDR3 length,CDR3 DNA,CDR3 protein
TRBJ1-2,-,-,TRBV4-2,15,TGTGCCAGCAGCCAAAACATTGCCGCTAACTATGGCTACACCTTC,CASSQNIAANYGYTF
TRBJ1-2,-,-,TRBV27,16,TGTGCCAGGATCGGTTGTGCTTCCCTCACTAACTATGGCTACACCTTC,CARIGCASLTNYGYTF
TRBJ1-1,-,-,TRBV30,12,TGTGCCCGACAGGCCCTGAACACTGAAGCTTTCTTT,CARQALNTEAFF
TRBJ1-5,-,-,TRBV12-3/TRBV12-4,13,TGTGCCAGCAGGTCTTTGGGCAATCAGCCCCAGCATTTT,CASRSLGNQPQHF
TRBJ2-3,-,-,TRBV4-1,17,TGCGCCAGCAGCCAACAGGAGGGGGTTTCCCTCACAGATACGCAGTATTTT,CASSQQEGVSLTDTQYF
TRBJ2-2,-,-,TRBV7-9,13,TGTGCCAGCAGCTTAGGGCACACCGGGGAGCTGTTTTTT,CASSLGHTGELFF
TRBJ1-2,-,-,TRBV7-2,15,TGTGCCAGCAGCCACCGGACACCGATGGGCTATGGCTACACCTTC,CASSHRTPMGYGYTF
TRBJ1-4,-,TRBD1,TRBV7-9,18,TGTGCCAGCAGTCGGACAGGGAAAAGTGGGGCAACTAATGAAAAACTGTTTTTT,CASSRTGKSGATNEKLFF
TRBJ1-5,-,TRBD1,TRBV5-6,15,TGTGCCAGCAGCAGTTTGAACAGGGGAGATCAGCCCCAGCATTTT,CASSSLNRGDQPQHF
TRBJ2-7,-,-,TRBV7-9,13,TGTGCCAGCAGCGGCGAGCGATCCTACGAGCAGTACTTC,CASSGERSYEQYF
TRBJ1-5,-,-,TRBV18,15,TGTGCCAGCTCTCCGGGGGGAGGGACGGGTCAGCCCCAGCATTTT,CASSPGGGTGQPQHF
TRBJ1-2,-,-,TRBV10-3,10,TGTGCCCCCGACACCTATGGCTACACCTTC,CAPDTYGYTF
TRBJ2-7,-,TRBD1,TRBV30,15,TGTGCCTGGAGTAGGGGGACAGGGGCCTCCTACGAGCAGTACTTC,CAWSRGTGASYEQYF
TRBJ1-4,once,-,TRBV9,16,TGTGCCAGCAGCCCCCTGGTTTCACAGAACAATGAAAAACTGTTTTTT,CASSPLVSQNNEKLFF
TRBJ1-5,-,TRBD1,TRBV2,15,TGTGCCAGCAGCGCCGGGACAGGGGGAGGTCAGCCCCAGCATTTT,CASSAGTGGGQPQHF
TRBJ1-6,-,TRBD1,TRBV6-6,17,TGTGCCAGCAGTCCCTACTCCGGGACAGGGTCAAATTCACCCCTCCACTTT,CASSPYSGTGSNSPLHF
TRBJ2-4,-,-,TRBV29-1,12,TGCAGCGTGGACAGTCCCAAAAACATTCAGTACTTC,CSVDSPKNIQYF
TRBJ2-2,few,TRBD1,TRBV29-1,14,TGCAGCGTGCGGGCAGGGGGCGAGACCGGGGAGCTGTTTTTT,CSVRAGGETGELFF
TRBJ2-7,-,TRBD2,TRBV5-1,15,TGCGCCAGCAGTCTTGGGAGCGGGGGCTTCTACGAGCAGTACTTC,CASSLGSGGFYEQYF
TRBJ2-4,-,-,TRBV7-2,17,TGTGCCAGCAGCTTAACCCCCTGGTTCGCGAGGGAAAACATTCAGTACTTC,CASSLTPWFARENIQYF
TRBJ1-1,-,TRBD1,TRBV18,15,TGTGCCAGCTCACCAAGGGCAGGGGGCGGGACTGAAGCTTTCTTT,CASSPRAGGGTEAFF
TRBJ2-6,-,-,TRBV7-3,16,TGTGCCAGCAGCTTAACGGGGAACTCTGGGGCCAACGTCCTGACTTTC,CASSLTGNSGANVLTF
TRBJ1-2,once,-,TRBV18,14,TGTGCCAGCTCACCAGGCAGTTCTAACTATGGCTACACCTTC,CASSPGSSNYGYTF